This T cell receptor (beta chain) was captured by sequencing in a study of T cell responses to AZD1222 COVID-19 vaccine. Notes on the study in general: Repertoires were collected only later (after the peak T cell response had occurred). CD4 TCRs associated with vaccination spanned spike, dominating at 160-218 and 743-854.

The CDR3 runs to 14 residues. The J segment lost 5 bases and the V segment lost 3 bases, leaving 6 bases of the junction unmatched. Germline V gene lookup returns CDR1 LNHNV and CDR2 YYDKDF (reference sequence). Profiling relied on immunoSEQ multiplex PCR, and the TCRdb table lists in-frame clones only, not all of them. This table has around 100,000 clones, around nine tenths appearing once. A remark on this clone: What it binds is not known.

The chain recombines TRBV15 with TRBJ2-5; the match to TRBD1 covers 7 bases. The TCR sequence derives from an adult in good health. Here the sequenced sample was peripheral blood, taken on day 0 of AZD1222 vaccination. The CDR3 sequence: CATSSDRALETQYF. In DNA, the CDR3 is TGTGCCACCAGCAGTGACAGGGCTTTGGAGACCCAGTACTTC.